This T cell receptor beta chain was profiled in a study of shared clonotypes between healthy human individuals. Germline V gives CDR1 KGHSH, CDR2 LQKENI. This CDR3 comprises 15 residues. V was clipped by 1 base and J by 7 bases; unmatched bases: 7. TCRdb keeps only in-frame clones here, not all; method: immunoSEQ multiplex PCR. The sample consists of about 1.1 million clones, about 80% of them appearing once. This sequence originates from a man aged 18 to 30 in good health. Some clones in this sample may be carry-over from other donors' samples. The sequencing input was memory CD4+ T cells from PBMCs. Subset denoted: CD45RA-negative fraction. The genes are TRBV18 and TRBJ2-7, with 10 nucleotides matching TRBD1. CDR3 region: CASSPQTGGSGEQYF. The CDR3 nucleotides read TGTGCCAGCTCACCACAGACAGGGGGCTCCGGGGAGCAGTACTTC. Based on the CDR3 plus reference TRBV18 and TRBJ2-7, the full variable domain is NAGVMQNPRHLVRRRGQEARLRCSPMKGHSHVYWYRQLPEEGLKFMVYLQKENIIDESGMPKERFSAEFPKEGPSILRIQQVVRGDSAAYFCASSPQTGGSGEQYFGPGTRLTVT.